This T cell receptor (beta chain) was documented in a study of spatial heterogeneity in lung cancer. At the level of the study: Sequence detection consistently recorded a greater number of beta-chain than alpha-chain sequences.

Stated time point: sample taken at primary tumor resection. All TCR cDNA molecules were individually tagged with a unique molecular identifier. MiXCR, run by TCRdb on the 5' RACE reads, gives a single entry per CDR3 protein. The top ten hold around 43% of the sample, which has about 13,000 distinct CDR3 sequences, around 4.1% seen once. The trim removed 3 bases at V and 0 bases at J, leaving 7 bases unmatched. Per germline, CDR1 DFQATT and CDR2 SNEGSKA (reference sequence). The CDR3 is 15 amino acids. The chain recombines TRBV20-1 with TRBJ2-5; 7 bases are a match to TRBD1. The TCR sequence derives from a male donor with early-stage non-small cell lung cancer. Source: PBMCs, taken at surgery. The CDR3 loop reads CSASLQGRNQETQYF. For the CDR3, the DNA is TGCAGTGCTAGTTTACAGGGGCGCAACCAAGAGACCCAGTACTTC.